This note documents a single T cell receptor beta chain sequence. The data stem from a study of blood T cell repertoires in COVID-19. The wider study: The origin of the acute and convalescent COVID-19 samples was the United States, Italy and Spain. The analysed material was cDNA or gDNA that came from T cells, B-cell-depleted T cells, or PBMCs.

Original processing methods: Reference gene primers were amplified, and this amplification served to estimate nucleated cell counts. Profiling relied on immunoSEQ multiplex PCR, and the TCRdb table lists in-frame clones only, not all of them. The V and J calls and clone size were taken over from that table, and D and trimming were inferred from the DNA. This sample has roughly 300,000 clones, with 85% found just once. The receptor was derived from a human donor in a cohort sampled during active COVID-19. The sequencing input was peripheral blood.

CDR3 coding DNA: TGTGCCAGCTCACCACGTACAGCGGGAGAAGAGACCCAGTACTTC. Translating it yields CASSPRTAGEETQYF. The chain carries TRBV18 and TRBJ2-5, with 8 bases lining up with TRBD2. Per germline, CDR1 KGHSH and CDR2 LQKENI. V lost 1 base, J lost 3 bases, and 4 bases stayed unmatched. CDR3 length equals 15 residues.